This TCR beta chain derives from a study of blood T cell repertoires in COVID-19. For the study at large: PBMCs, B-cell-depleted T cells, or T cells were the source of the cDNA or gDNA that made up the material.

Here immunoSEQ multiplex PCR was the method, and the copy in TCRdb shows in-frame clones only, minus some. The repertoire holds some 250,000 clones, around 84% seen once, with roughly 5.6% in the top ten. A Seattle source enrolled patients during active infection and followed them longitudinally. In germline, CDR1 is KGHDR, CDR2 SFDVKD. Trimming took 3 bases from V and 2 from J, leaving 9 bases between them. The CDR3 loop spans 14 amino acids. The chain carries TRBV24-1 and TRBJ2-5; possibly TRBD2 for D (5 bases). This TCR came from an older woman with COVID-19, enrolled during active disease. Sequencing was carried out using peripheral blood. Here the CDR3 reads CATSDRREQETQYF. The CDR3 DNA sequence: TGTGCCACCAGTGATCGCCGGGAACAAGAGACCCAGTACTTC.